This TCR beta chain was retrieved from a study of T cell changes during pregnancy in multiple sclerosis. Germline V CDR1 and CDR2: SGHRS, YFSETQ. V trimming: 4 bases; J trimming: 2 bases; junction bases outside the gene matches: 4. The CDR3 loop spans 16 amino acids. The table came from immunoSEQ multiplex PCR; TCRdb's copy has only in-frame clones and leaves some out. In the table there are fewer than 65,000 clones, around 93% of which are singletons. V and J are TRBV5-1 and TRBJ2-5, with 14 positions matching TRBD2. The source material was peripheral blood, sampled in the second trimester of pregnancy. This sequence originates from a female donor with multiple sclerosis, enrolled in a pregnancy study. The CDR3 DNA follows: TGCGCCAGCAGCCCGGGACTAGCGGGAGCACAAGAGACCCAGTACTTC. As protein: CASSPGLAGAQETQYF. The full variable domain, with the rest looked up from reference TRBV5-1 and TRBJ2-5, is KAGVTQTPRYLIKTRGQQVTLSCSPISGHRSVSWYQQTPGQGLQFLFEYFSETQRNKGNFPGRFSGRQFSNSRSEMNVSTLELGDSALYLCASSPGLAGAQETQYFGPGTRLLVL.